This T cell receptor (beta chain) was captured by sequencing in a study of shared clonotypes between healthy human individuals (dated by TCRdb to about 2020). Looking at the study overall: The cohort included a few men and a couple of women between 18 and 49 years of age. For each donor, CD4 naive and CD4 memory were each run on three plates, CD8 naive on two plates, and CD8 memory on one plate. To estimate repertoire size and how much clonotypes are shared between individuals, the study performed deep sequencing of blood TCR repertoires from 4 to 6 healthy adults. Different laboratories and diverse techniques were used to prepare libraries and sequence TCR repertoires, to increase sequencing depth and limit assay-specific biases. Leukapheresis yielded between about 0.85 and 10 billion PBMCs per donor. General findings and caveats noted by the study authors: The genetic and exposure-history diversity represented was limited by the small number of donors. Only blood was sampled, and tissue TCR repertoires likely differ from those in blood. Across a handful of donors, approximately 4.9% of naive CD4, roughly 3.3% of naive CD8, under 2.5% of memory CD4, and approximately 0.4% of memory CD8 clonotypes were shared. Incomplete sequencing was indicated by rarefaction of sorted-subset datasets, despite the large sequencing depth. Clonotypes shared by all four sorted-subset donors showed higher generation probabilities than non-shared clonotypes. Larger estimated clonotype richness was generally found for naive subsets than for memory subsets. Pairwise subsampling led to the expectation that sequencing depth would affect the degree of clonotype sharing among donors.

Healthy HIV-negative adults with no recently reported acute infections or vaccinations were included as donors. Only Caucasian adults living in Nashville, Tennessee, USA were represented among the donors. CD4+ T cells were enriched by magnetic negative selection; naive cells were then positively selected on CD45RA, and the negative fraction formed the memory subset. Blood was collected by leukapheresis, and PBMCs were isolated by Ficoll-Histopaque density gradient centrifugation and then cryopreserved in liquid nitrogen vapor phase. Analytical flow cytometry was used to check the purity and quantity of every magnetically sorted T cell population. Each sorted fraction had its genomic DNA isolated and then quantified by UV absorbance on a Nanodrop 2000c. Using the deep immunoSEQ assay, multiplex PCR amplified TCR CDR3 regions from genomic DNA. For each cell subset, the extracted genomic DNA was distributed evenly across all wells of several immunoSEQ 96-well plates, and each plate served as one replicate. For sorted subsets, 150 to 250 ng of genomic DNA, equivalent to roughly 33,000 T cell genomes, went into each replicate PCR. Purified libraries were quantified with a Qubit 3.0 fluorometer, sized on a Bioanalyzer 2100, and re-quantified with the KAPA Library Quantification kit. Every immunoSEQ 96-well plate was sequenced on a separate single-read 150-cycle Illumina NextSeq 550 flow cell. As for the authors' bioinformatics: Because only junctional sequences without quality scores were contained in the immunoSEQ output, filtering matching that applied to full-length reads could not be performed. To assign V/J genes and CDR3, sequences were annotated against IMGT germline references using PyIR, a Python wrapper for IgBLAST v1.9. Reads were filtered out if the reads had weak V/J assignments (E-value above 1e-6), no CDR3, stop codons, out-of-frame junctions, or ambiguous translated residues. V3J clonotypes were defined as sequences sharing an identical inferred V gene, J gene, and CDR3 amino acid sequence. The percentage overlap between two repertoires was calculated by dividing the number of shared unique clonotypes by the size of the smaller repertoire. Richness of each repertoire was evaluated using RTK rarefaction, the Chao1 estimator, and Recon v2.1 estimates of unobserved clonotypes. Generation probabilities for all TCRbeta clonotypes obtained by the gDNA method from a handful of donors were computed using OLGA. TCRdb limited this immuneACCESS table to in-frame rearrangements with V and J called. A share of clones is missing; checked studies link under half to unresolved V genes, and the rest is unexplained. The V and J calls and the clone size are those of that table, but D and trimming were determined from the DNA. Within this sample are some 1.5 million clones, with approximately 98% of them counted one time only. Together, the top ten hold roughly 0.45% of the sample.

V is pruned by 2 bases and J by 2 bases, leaving 2 bases of the junction without a gene match. From cysteine to phenylalanine, the CDR3 is 14 amino acids long. Of the read, only the CDR3 DNA is kept; its 42 bases are in frame from base 1. The germline V gene encodes CDR1 SGHTA and CDR2 FQGNSA. On this clone: This clone's antigen is unknown. No base quality information exists; no much larger clone differs at one position. Other DNA variants within this sample encode the same CDR3.

The sequence came from a man aged 30-40 years in good health. The sample consisted of naive CD4+ T cells sorted from blood. Interpreted using the paper, the cell subset or site label stands for: CD45RA+ positively selected. The sequence is built from TRBV7-2 and TRBJ2-7; TRBD2 fits 8 bases in the junction. DNA sequence: TGTGCCAGCAGCTTAACTAGCGGCGCCTACGAGCAGTACTTC. It is translated as CASSLTSGAYEQYF.